This note documents a single T cell receptor beta chain sequence. This CDR3 is 16 amino acids long. Germline V gene data show CDR1 as MGHRA and CDR2 as YSYEKL. V gave up 0 bases and J gave up 2 bases; unmatched junction bases: 6. Sequencing was performed with immunoSEQ multiplex PCR; in TCRdb, only in-frame clones are kept and a portion is missing. The sample carries about 97,000 clones, just under 85% recorded once. The sample belongs to a study of blood T cell repertoires in COVID-19. About the research overall: Nucleic acid was either cDNA or gDNA, and it came from T cells, B-cell-depleted T cells, or PBMCs.

The sequence came from a man aged 40-49 years with active or convalescent COVID-19. The chain employs TRBV4-1 and TRBJ2-5; 7 bases match TRBD2. The material sequenced was peripheral blood. Here the CDR3 DNA reads TGCGCCAGCAGCCAAGATCGGCAGGGACTACAAGAGACCCAGTACTTC. Translation gives CASSQDRQGLQETQYF.